Shown below are 10 T cell receptor beta chains from a single sample sequenced in a study of CD8+ T cells in alopecia areata. Treatment denoted: oral pan-JAK inhibitor, 5-10 mg twice daily. cDNA serving as the sequencing template came from extracted, reverse transcribed RNA. Measured with immunoSEQ multiplex PCR; TCRdb has only the in-frame clones, and not every one. Of approximately 140,000 clones detected, roughly 82% appear once; the ten largest clones hold around a quarter. Material: CD8+ T cells sorted from blood, obtained at week 4, from a patient treated with tofacitinib. The source of these receptors is a human donor with alopecia areata.

The V and J genes are TRBV7-6 and TRBJ2-3; D perhaps matches TRBD1 (6 bases). The CDR3 runs to 15 residues. The germline V gene encodes CDR1 SGHVS and CDR2 FNYEAQ. V lost 5 bases, J lost 0 bases, and 12 bases lay in between. In nucleotides, the CDR3 is TGTGCCAGCAGCGAGACAGGTGATAGCACAGATACGCAGTATTTT. This codes for CASSETGDSTDTQYF.

This sequence joins TRBV13 and TRBJ2-7; D not resolved. This CDR3 has 12 amino acids. Germline-derived CDR1 and CDR2 are PRHDT and FYEKMQ (reference sequence). The V and J ends lost 3 bases and 3 bases respectively, with 6 bases between them. The CDR3 here is CASSLTSYEQYF. CDR3 DNA: TGTGCCAGCAGCTTGACCAGCTACGAGCAGTACTTC.

This clone was seen more than once but under ten times. The chain recombines TRBV15 with TRBJ2-1; D is unclear. The CDR3 covers 15 residues. Germline V gene lookup returns CDR1 LNHNV and CDR2 YYDKDF (reference sequence). V gave up 0 bases and J gave up 7 bases, with 13 bases separating them. This chain's CDR3 is CATSRDSLLRNEQFF. The CDR3 nucleotides read TGTGCCACCAGCAGAGATTCACTTCTTCGGAATGAGCAGTTCTTC.

V and J are TRBV29-1 and TRBJ2-2; no clear D. This CDR3 is 13 amino acids long. Trimming shortened V by 7 bases and J by 0 bases, and 9 bases separated the two germline ends. Germline V gene data show CDR1 as SQVTM and CDR2 as ANQGSEA. The CDR3, as DNA: TGCAGCGGAGAAAGAACGAACACCGGGGAGCTGTTTTTT. Translation gives CSGERTNTGELFF.

The chain employs TRBV7-8 and TRBJ2-2; no clear D gene. Germline V gene lookup returns CDR1 SGHVS and CDR2 FQNEAQ. V shed 5 bases and J shed 3 bases, with 10 bases lying between them. The CDR3 consists of 14 residues. The CDR3 sequence is CASSEIADTGELFF. The CDR3 DNA follows: TGTGCCAGCAGCGAGATAGCAGACACCGGGGAGCTGTTTTTT.

The rearrangement links TRBV7-9 to TRBJ1-1; no firm D call. Germline CDR1 reads SEHNR; CDR2 reads FQNEAQ (reference sequence). This CDR3 spans 11 amino acids. V dropped 3 bases and J dropped 11 bases, with 10 bases sitting between them. CDR3: CASSLGDEAFF. CDR3 bases: TGTGCCAGCAGCTTGGGCGACGAGGCTTTCTTT. The full variable domain, its missing parts supplied by reference TRBV7-9 and TRBJ1-1, is DTGVSQNPRHKITKRGQNVTFRCDPISEHNRLYWYRQTLGQGPEFLTYFQNEAQLEKSRLLSDRFSAERPKGSFSTLEIQRTEQGDSAMYLCASSLGDEAFFGQGTRLTVV.

CDR3 sequence (DNA): TGCGCCAGCAGCTTGACTGTACTCCAAGAGACCCAGTACTTC. It specifies CASSLTVLQETQYF. V gene TRBV5-1 combines with J gene TRBJ2-5; D is undetermined. Trimming cost V 1 base and J 1 base, with 8 bases left between them. This CDR3 is built from 14 residues. Looked up from germline, CDR1 is SGHRS and CDR2 is YFSETQ.

This clone came up a few times. The chain couples TRBV14 to TRBJ2-3, with D possibly matching TRBD2 (6 bases). The germline V gene encodes CDR1 SGHDN and CDR2 FVKESK. The CDR3 sequence is 14 residues long. V was trimmed by 1 base and J by 4 bases, leaving 9 bases between them. The CDR3 region is CASSQGWGADTQYF. CDR3 DNA sequence: TGTGCCAGCAGCCAAGGATGGGGGGCAGATACGCAGTATTTT.

The chain couples TRBV29-1 to TRBJ1-1; no reliable D call. The CDR3 has 13 amino acids. The V end lost 3 bases, the J end lost 1 base, and 9 bases lay between the germline ends. Germline V gene data show CDR1 as SQVTM and CDR2 as ANQGSEA. In DNA, the CDR3 is TGCAGCGTTGACCTTACGGGGAACACTGAAGCTTTCTTT. It translates to CSVDLTGNTEAFF.

This clone was counted once. This chain links TRBV14 with TRBJ1-1; tentatively, D is TRBD1 (5 bases). Germline V gene data show CDR1 as SGHDN and CDR2 as FVKESK. V lost 4 bases and J lost 4, with 13 bases in between. This CDR3 comprises 14 residues. CDR3 nucleotides: TGTGCCAGCAGCCCCCCGACAGTTATCACTGAAGCTTTCTTT. The encoded protein is CASSPPTVITEAFF.